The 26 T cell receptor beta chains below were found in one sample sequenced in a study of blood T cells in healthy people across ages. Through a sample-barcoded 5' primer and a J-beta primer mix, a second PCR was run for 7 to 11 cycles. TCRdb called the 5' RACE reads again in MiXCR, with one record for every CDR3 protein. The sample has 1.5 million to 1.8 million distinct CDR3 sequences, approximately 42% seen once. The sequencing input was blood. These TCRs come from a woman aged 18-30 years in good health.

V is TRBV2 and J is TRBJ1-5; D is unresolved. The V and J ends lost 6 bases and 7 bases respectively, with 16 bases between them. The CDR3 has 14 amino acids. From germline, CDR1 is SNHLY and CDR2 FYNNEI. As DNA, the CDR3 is TGTGCCAGCAGCCCCCCGGACGGTCTCCAGCCCCAGCATTTT. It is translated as CASSPPDGLQPQHF.

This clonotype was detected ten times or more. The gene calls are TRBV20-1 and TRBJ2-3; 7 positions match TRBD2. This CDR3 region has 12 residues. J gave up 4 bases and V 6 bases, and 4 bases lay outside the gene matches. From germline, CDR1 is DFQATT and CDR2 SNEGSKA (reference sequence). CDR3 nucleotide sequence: TGCAGTGCCCCGACTAGCTCAGATACGCAGTATTTT. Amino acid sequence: CSAPTSSDTQYF.

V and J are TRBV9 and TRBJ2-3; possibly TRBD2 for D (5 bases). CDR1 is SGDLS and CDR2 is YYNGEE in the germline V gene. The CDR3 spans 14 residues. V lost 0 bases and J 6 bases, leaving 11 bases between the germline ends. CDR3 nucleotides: TGTGCCAGCAGCGTAGGAGGGAATTCGGATACGCAGTATTTT. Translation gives CASSVGGNSDTQYF.

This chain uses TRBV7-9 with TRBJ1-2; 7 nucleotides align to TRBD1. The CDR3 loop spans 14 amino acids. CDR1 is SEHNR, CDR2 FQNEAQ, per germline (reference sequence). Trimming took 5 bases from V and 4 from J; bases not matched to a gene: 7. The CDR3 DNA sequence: TGTGCCAGCAGCAGTGGGACAGAGATCTATGGCTACACCTTC. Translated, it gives CASSSGTEIYGYTF.

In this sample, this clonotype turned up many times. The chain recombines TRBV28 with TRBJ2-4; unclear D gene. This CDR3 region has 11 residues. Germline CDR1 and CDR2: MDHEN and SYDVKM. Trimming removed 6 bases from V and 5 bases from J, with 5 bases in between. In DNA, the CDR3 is TGTGCCAGCAGAGGCCAAAACATTCAGTACTTC. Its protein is CASRGQNIQYF.

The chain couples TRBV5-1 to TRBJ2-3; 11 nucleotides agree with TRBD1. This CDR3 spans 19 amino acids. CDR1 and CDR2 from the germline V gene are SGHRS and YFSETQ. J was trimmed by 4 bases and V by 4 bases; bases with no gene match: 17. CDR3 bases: TGCGCCAGCAGCCGGGGACAGGGGGGAGGGTCAGGCCACGCAGATACGCAGTATTTT. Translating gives CASSRGQGGGSGHADTQYF.

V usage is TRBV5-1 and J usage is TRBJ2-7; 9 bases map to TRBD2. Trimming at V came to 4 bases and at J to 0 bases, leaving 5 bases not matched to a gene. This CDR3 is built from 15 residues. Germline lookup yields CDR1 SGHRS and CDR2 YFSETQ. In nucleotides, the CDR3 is TGCGCCAGCAGCATGACTAGCGGCTTCTCCTACGAGCAGTACTTC. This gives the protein CASSMTSGFSYEQYF.

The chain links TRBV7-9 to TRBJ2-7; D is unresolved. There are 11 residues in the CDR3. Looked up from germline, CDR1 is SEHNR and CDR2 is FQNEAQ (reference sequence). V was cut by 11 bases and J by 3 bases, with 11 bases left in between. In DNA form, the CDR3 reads TGTGCCTGGGCAGAGAACTACGAGCAGTACTTC. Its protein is CAWAENYEQYF.

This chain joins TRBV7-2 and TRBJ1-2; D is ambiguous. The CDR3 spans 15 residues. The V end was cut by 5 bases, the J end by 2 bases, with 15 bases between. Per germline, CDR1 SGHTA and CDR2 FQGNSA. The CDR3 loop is CASSLPTAGNYGYTF. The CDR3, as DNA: TGTGCCAGCAGCCTACCGACGGCGGGGAACTATGGCTACACCTTC.

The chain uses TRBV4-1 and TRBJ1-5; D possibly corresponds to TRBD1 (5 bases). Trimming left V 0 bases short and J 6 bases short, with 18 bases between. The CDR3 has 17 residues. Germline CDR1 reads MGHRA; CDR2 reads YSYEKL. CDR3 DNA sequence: TGCGCCAGCAGCCAAGAAGGGACGGCCCCGTTGATTCAGCCCCAGCATTTT. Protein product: CASSQEGTAPLIQPQHF.

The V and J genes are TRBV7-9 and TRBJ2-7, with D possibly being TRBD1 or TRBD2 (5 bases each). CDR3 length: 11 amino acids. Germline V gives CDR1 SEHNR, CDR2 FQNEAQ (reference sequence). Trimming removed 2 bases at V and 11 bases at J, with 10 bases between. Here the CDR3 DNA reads TGTGCCAGCAGCTTACAGGGACGGGAGTACTTC. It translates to CASSLQGREYF.

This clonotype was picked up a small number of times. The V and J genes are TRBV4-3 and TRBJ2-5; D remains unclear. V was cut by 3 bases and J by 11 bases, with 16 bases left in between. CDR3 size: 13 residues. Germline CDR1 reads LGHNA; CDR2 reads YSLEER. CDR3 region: CASSHDIPNEQYF. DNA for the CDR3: TGCGCCAGCAGCCACGACATTCCCAATGAGCAGTACTTC.

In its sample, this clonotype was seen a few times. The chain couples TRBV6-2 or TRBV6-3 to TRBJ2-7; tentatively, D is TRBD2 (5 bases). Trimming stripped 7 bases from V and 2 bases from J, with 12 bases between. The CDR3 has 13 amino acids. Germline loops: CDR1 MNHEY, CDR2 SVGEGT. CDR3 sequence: CASNGLATYEQYF. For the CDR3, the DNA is TGTGCCAGCAACGGATTAGCGACCTACGAGCAGTACTTC.

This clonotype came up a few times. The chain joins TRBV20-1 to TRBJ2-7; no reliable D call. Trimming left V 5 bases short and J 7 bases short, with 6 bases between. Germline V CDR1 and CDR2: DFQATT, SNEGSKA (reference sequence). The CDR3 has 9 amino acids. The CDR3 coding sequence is TGCAGTGCTTTAGGGGAGCAGTACTTC. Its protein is CSALGEQYF.

CDR3 loop: CSALRGEQFF. CDR3 DNA sequence: TGCAGTGCTCTCCGGGGTGAGCAGTTCTTC. The V gene is TRBV20-1, the J gene TRBJ2-1; D possibly corresponds to TRBD2 (5 bases). Germline V gives CDR1 DFQATT, CDR2 SNEGSKA (reference sequence). Trimming shortened V by 5 bases and J by 9 bases, and 8 bases separated the two germline ends. The length of the CDR3 is 10 residues.

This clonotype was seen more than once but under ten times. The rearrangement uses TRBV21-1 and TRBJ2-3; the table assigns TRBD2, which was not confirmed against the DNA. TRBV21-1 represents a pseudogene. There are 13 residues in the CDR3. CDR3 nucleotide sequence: TGTGCCAGCAGCAAAAAAGGGCCAGATACGCAGTATTTT. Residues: CASSKKGPDTQYF.

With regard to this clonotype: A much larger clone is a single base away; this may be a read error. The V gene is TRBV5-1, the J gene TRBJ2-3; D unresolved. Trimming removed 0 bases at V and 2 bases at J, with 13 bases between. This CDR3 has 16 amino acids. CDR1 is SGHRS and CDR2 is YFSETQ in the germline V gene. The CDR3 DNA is TGCGCCAGCAGCTTGGAAGGTAGCAGTTTCACAGATACGCAGTATTTT. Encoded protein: CASSLEGSSFTDTQYF.

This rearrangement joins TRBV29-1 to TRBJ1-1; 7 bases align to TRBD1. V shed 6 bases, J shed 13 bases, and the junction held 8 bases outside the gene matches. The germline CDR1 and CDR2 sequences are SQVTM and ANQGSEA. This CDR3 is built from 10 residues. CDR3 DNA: TGCAGCGTCTTCACGGGACAGTTTTTCTTT. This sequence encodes CSVFTGQFFF. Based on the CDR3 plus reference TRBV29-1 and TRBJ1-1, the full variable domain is SAVISQKPSRDICQRGTSLTIQCQVDSQVTMMFWYRQQPGQSLTLIATANQGSEATYESGFVIDKFPISRPNLTFSTLTVSNMSPEDSSIYLCSVFTGQFFFGQGTRLTVV.

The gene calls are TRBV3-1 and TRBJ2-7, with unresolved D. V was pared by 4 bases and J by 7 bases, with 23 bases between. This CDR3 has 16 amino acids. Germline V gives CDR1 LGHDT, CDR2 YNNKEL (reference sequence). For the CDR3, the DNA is TGTGCCAGCAGCCTCCACACAGTGGGCTCCTACAATGAGCAGTACTTC. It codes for CASSLHTVGSYNEQYF.

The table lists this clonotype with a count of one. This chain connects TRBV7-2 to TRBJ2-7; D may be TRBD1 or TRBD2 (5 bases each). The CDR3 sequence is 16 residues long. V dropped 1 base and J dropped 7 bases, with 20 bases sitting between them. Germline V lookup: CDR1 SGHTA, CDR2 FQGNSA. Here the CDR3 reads CASSLVPRTGQDEQYF. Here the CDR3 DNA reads TGTGCCAGCAGCTTAGTCCCTAGGACGGGGCAGGATGAGCAGTACTTC. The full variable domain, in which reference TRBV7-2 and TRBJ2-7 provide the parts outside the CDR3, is GAGVSQSPSNKVTEKGKDVELRCDPISGHTALYWYRQSLGQGLEFLIYFQGNSAPDKSGLPSDRFSAERTGGSVSTLTIQRTQQEDSAVYLCASSLVPRTGQDEQYFGPGTRLTVT.

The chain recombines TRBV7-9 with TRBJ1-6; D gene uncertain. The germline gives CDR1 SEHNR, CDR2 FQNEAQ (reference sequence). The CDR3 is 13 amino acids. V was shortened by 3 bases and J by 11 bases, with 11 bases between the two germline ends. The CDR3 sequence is CASSFSGEAPLHF. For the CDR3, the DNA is TGTGCCAGCAGCTTTTCCGGAGAGGCACCCCTCCACTTT.

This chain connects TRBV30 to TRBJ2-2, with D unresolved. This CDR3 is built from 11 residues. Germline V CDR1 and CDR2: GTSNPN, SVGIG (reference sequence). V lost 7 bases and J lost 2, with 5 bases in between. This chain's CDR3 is CASINTGELFF. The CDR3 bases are TGTGCCTCAATCAACACCGGGGAGCTGTTTTTT.

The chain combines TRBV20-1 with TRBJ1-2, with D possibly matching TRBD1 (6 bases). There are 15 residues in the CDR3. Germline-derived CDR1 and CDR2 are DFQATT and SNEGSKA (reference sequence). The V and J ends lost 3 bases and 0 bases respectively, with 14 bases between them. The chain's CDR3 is CSARGGGDTNYGYTF. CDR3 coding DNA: TGCAGTGCTAGGGGGGGCGGGGACACTAACTATGGCTACACCTTC.

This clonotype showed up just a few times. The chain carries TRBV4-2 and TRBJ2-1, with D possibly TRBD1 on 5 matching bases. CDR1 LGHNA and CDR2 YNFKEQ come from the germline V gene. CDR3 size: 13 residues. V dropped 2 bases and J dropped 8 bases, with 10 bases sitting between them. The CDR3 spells CASSQQGVDEQFF. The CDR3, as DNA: TGTGCCAGCAGCCAACAAGGGGTCGATGAGCAGTTCTTC.

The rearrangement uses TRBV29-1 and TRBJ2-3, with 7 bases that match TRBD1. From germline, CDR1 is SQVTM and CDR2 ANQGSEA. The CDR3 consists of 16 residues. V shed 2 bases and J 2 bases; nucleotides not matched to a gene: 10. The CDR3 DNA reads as TGCAGCGTTGAATGGCTCCAGGGGGAGCACACAGATACGCAGTATTTT. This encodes CSVEWLQGEHTDTQYF.

The DNA for the CDR3 is TGTGCCAGCAGTTACACCCGAAATGAGCAGTTCTTC. The encoded protein is CASSYTRNEQFF. This sequence joins TRBV6-6 and TRBJ2-1; D gene uncertain. There are 12 residues in the CDR3. V gave up 2 bases and J gave up 7 bases, with 6 bases separating them. Germline V gene sequence: CDR1 MNHNY, CDR2 SVGAGI (reference sequence).